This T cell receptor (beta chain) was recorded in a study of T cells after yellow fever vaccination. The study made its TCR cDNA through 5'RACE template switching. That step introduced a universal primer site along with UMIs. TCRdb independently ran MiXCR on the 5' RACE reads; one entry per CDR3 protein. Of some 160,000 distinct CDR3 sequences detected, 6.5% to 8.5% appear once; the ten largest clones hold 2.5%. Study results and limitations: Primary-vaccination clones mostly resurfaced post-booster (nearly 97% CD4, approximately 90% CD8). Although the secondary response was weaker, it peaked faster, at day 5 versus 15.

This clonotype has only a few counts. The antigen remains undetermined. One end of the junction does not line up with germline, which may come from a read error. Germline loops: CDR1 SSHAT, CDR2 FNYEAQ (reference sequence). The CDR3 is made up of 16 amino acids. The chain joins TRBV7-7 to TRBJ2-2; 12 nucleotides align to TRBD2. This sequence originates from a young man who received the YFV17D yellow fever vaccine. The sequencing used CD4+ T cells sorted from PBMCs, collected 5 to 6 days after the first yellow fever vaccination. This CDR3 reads CASSPRLAGEAGELFF. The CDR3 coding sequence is TGTGCTAGCAGCCCCAGACTAGCGGGGGAAGCCGGGGAGCTGTTTTTT.